This T cell receptor beta chain emerged from a study of response to subunit inactivated influenza vaccine. To note about this clonotype: Its cognate antigen is unknown.

Notes on the study in general: It was suggested by the authors that few new T cells are recruited by each seasonal influenza vaccination.

MiXCR, applied by TCRdb to the RT-PCR reads, yields one record per CDR3 protein. The table has some 850,000 distinct CDR3 sequences, about a fifth seen once. V lost 1 base, J lost 2 bases, and 3 bases stayed unmatched. The CDR3 consists of 15 residues. The germline V gene has CDR1 KGHSH and CDR2 LQKENI. This specimen consisted of PBMCs from blood, obtained about 5 days after vaccination. The chain uses TRBV18 and TRBJ2-5, with 8 positions matching TRBD1. This clonotype was sampled from a man aged 50 or older who received an inactivated influenza vaccine. The CDR3 is CASSPQTGGQETQYF. The CDR3 DNA follows: TGTGCCAGCTCACCACAAACAGGGGGACAAGAGACCCAGTACTTC.